This T cell receptor beta chain derives from a study of blood T cell repertoires in COVID-19. Turning to the study itself: Nucleic acid was either cDNA or gDNA, and it came from T cells, B-cell-depleted T cells, or PBMCs.

This clone has only a few counts. Per the authors' pipeline: By means of reference gene primer amplification, nucleated cell counts were estimated. The repertoire was sequenced with immunoSEQ multiplex PCR; TCRdb's copy has only in-frame clones and lacks some. Clone size and V and J calls were adopted from that table, with D and trimming inferred from the DNA. The table lists 300,000 to 350,000 clones, 70% to 90% of them singletons, with 2.2% in the top ten. The study assigned cohorts using participant-reported clinical history. Recovered participants had two consecutive negative NP/OP PCR tests, healthcare professional clearance, or symptom resolution. Specimen: PBMCs or T cells enriched from blood (not recorded which). The sequence came from a man aged 30 to 45 who had recovered from COVID-19.

The CDR3 spells CASSLIGGGYTF. DNA of the CDR3: TGTGCCAGCAGCTTGATAGGGGGTGGCTACACCTTC. The genes are TRBV5-5 and TRBJ1-2; D perhaps matches TRBD1 (6 bases). V was shortened by 1 base and J by 7 bases, with 8 bases between the two germline ends. The CDR3 has 12 amino acids. Germline V lookup: CDR1 SGHKS, CDR2 YYEKEE (reference sequence).